The rows below give T cell receptor beta chains drawn from one sample of a study of CD8 T cells in ankylosing spondylitis. Using its own MiXCR run on the 5' RACE reads, TCRdb lists one record per CDR3 protein. Altogether under 550,000 distinct CDR3 sequences are present, more than 25% being singletons, with the ten largest covering over 0.8%. The specimen sequenced was blood, either unsorted or a sorted T cell fraction (not recorded which). The receptors were sampled from a male donor with ankylosing spondylitis. CDR3s include the opening cysteine and the closing phenylalanine or tryptophan. The D gene is left open where the match is weak. Clone size appears in some rows only: once, few, many, or a class for an expanded clone.

TRBV12-3/TRBV12-4	TRBD2	17	few	TRBJ2-1	TGTGCCAGCAGAAAAATTTCCGGGACTAGCGGGTTCAATGAGCAGTTCTTC	CASRKISGTSGFNEQFF
TRBV11-2	.	15	.	TRBJ2-3	TGTGCCAGCAGCTTAGGCGGGACCACCACAGATACGCAGTATTTT	CASSLGGTTTDTQYF
TRBV7-2	TRBD1	14	few	TRBJ1-1	TGTGCCAGCCAATTTACAGGGGGTTGGACTGAAGCTTTCTTT	CASQFTGGWTEAFF
TRBV12-5	.	18	few	TRBJ1-1	TGTGCTAGTGGTTTGGTACTTCGCGGATTCGGTGGTCGGGCTGAAGCTTTCTTT	CASGLVLRGFGGRAEAFF
TRBV5-1	.	13	.	TRBJ1-1	TGCGCCAGCGGTACGGATTTCAACACTGAAGCTTTCTTT	CASGTDFNTEAFF
TRBV5-1	TRBD2	16	few	TRBJ2-1	TGCGCCAGCAGCCCCGAAGCGGGAGACATTTACAATGAGCAGTTCTTC	CASSPEAGDIYNEQFF
TRBV7-9	TRBD2	15	.	TRBJ2-1	TGTGCCAGCAGCTTAGGACTAGCGGAGCCCAATGAGCAGTTCTTC	CASSLGLAEPNEQFF
TRBV29-1	.	13	.	TRBJ2-3	TGCAGCGTTGAACGGACCCGGAAAGATACGCAGTATTTT	CSVERTRKDTQYF
TRBV5-1	.	15	.	TRBJ1-1	TGCGCCAGCAGCGCAACGGGACACCCGAACACTGAAGCTTTCTTT	CASSATGHPNTEAFF
TRBV20-1	.	16	few	TRBJ2-5	TGCAGTGCTATCAATACACAGGGAAGGGATGGAGAGACCCAGTACTTC	CSAINTQGRDGETQYF
TRBV12-3/TRBV12-4	.	14	.	TRBJ2-7	TGTGCCAGCAGGAAGGGGGACTCCCCCTACGAGCAGTACTTC	CASRKGDSPYEQYF
TRBV5-1	.	15	many	TRBJ1-5	TGCGCCAGCAGCTCGACCGGGTTGAGCAATCAGCCCCAGCATTTT	CASSSTGLSNQPQHF
TRBV11-2	TRBD1	13	.	TRBJ2-1	TGTGCCAGCAGCGCCACAGGGGGCAATGAGCAGTTCTTC	CASSATGGNEQFF
TRBV20-1	.	12	.	TRBJ2-1	TGCAGTGCTACATACAGGGACAATGAGCAGTTCTTC	CSATYRDNEQFF
TRBV10-1	TRBD2	17	.	TRBJ2-3	TGCGCCAGCAGCCGGGGACTAGCGGGAGGGTCCACAGATACGCAGTATTTT	CASSRGLAGGSTDTQYF
TRBV20-1	TRBD1	12	.	TRBJ1-5	TGCAGTGCTAGAAGACAGGGCCAGCCCCAGCATTTT	CSARRQGQPQHF
TRBV2	TRBD2	15	once	TRBJ2-1	TGTGCCAGCAGTCCAAGCGGGGAAGGCTTCAATGAGCAGTTCTTC	CASSPSGEGFNEQFF
TRBV18	.	12	.	TRBJ2-1	TGTGCCAGCTCACCCTGGGGAGATGAGCAGTTCTTC	CASSPWGDEQFF
TRBV20-1	TRBD2	15	many	TRBJ2-3	TGCAGTGCTAGAGATCTCGAGGGAGGGAGAGATACGCAGTATTTT	CSARDLEGGRDTQYF
TRBV7-9	TRBD2	15	many	TRBJ2-1	TGTGCCAGCAGACTATTCGGGGGGGCGGGAAATGAGCAGTTCTTC	CASRLFGGAGNEQFF
TRBV7-9	TRBD2	16	.	TRBJ2-1	TGTGCCAGCAGCTTAGCTAGCGGGAGAATCTACAATGAGCAGTTCTTC	CASSLASGRIYNEQFF
TRBV3-1	.	11	.	TRBJ1-3	TGTGCCAGCAGCCAAGAAAACACCATATATTTT	CASSQENTIYF